These T cell receptor beta chains were read from a single sample in a study of cytomegalovirus exposure and HLA in healthy donors. Libraries were prepared by immunoSEQ multiplex PCR; TCRdb keeps only in-frame clonotypes and omits some of them. This sample's table has roughly 45,000 clones. The specimen sequenced was PBMCs. The receptors stem from a woman younger than 45 in good health and CMV-seronegative. Both conserved end residues are part of each CDR3. Fields, in order: J gene, D gene, V gene, CDR3 length, CDR3 DNA, CDR3 protein. D genes are given only for firm matches.

>TRBJ2-3|TRBD1|TRBV7-9|15
TGTGCCAGCAGTTCCGGACAGGGCCGCACAGATACGCAGTATTTT
CASSSGQGRTDTQYF
>TRBJ2-7|TRBD1|TRBV5-1|13
TGCGCCAGCAGCGGGGGACAGCTCTACGAGCAGTACTTC
CASSGGQLYEQYF
>TRBJ1-1|.|TRBV18|17
TGTGCCAGCTCACCACCGGCGACTCCCCTCCTGAACACTGAAGCTTTCTTT
CASSPPATPLLNTEAFF
>TRBJ1-1|TRBD1|TRBV5-6|15
TGTGCCAGCACCCGAAGACAGGGGGCAAGGACTGAAGCTTTCTTT
CASTRRQGARTEAFF
>TRBJ2-7|.|TRBV18|15
TGTGCCAGCTCACCTTTCCTAGCAAGACTCTACGAGCAGTACTTC
CASSPFLARLYEQYF
>TRBJ1-3|TRBD1|TRBV10-3|14
TGTGCCATCAGTCGGGACAGCTCTGGAAACACCATATATTTT
CAISRDSSGNTIYF
>TRBJ2-3|.|TRBV7-2|15
TGTGCCAGCAGCTTCGGGGGAGCTTCCACAGATACGCAGTATTTT
CASSFGGASTDTQYF
>TRBJ2-7|TRBD1|TRBV5-1|14
TGCGCCAGCAGCTTGGGGACAGGGGTATACGAGCAGTACTTC
CASSLGTGVYEQYF
>TRBJ2-3|TRBD2|TRBV6-4|17
TGTGCCAGCAGCGGTTGGGTGGCGGGAGGGGTCACAGATACGCAGTATTTT
CASSGWVAGGVTDTQYF
>TRBJ2-1|.|TRBV7-6|13
TGTGCCAGCAGCTTAGCGCTCGGGTCCTCGCAGTTCTTC
CASSLALGSSQFF
>TRBJ2-7|.|TRBV19|13
TGTGCCAGTAGTAGAGAGGGCGCCTACGAGCAGTACTTC
CASSREGAYEQYF
>TRBJ2-7|.|TRBV7-9|14
TGTGCCAGCAGCCTTTCCTCGAGCTCCTACGAGCAGTACTTC
CASSLSSSSYEQYF
>TRBJ1-1|.|TRBV10-3|14
TGTGCCATCAGTGAGTCGACTTTAGGTACTGAAGCTTTCTTT
CAISESTLGTEAFF
>TRBJ2-1|TRBD2|TRBV19|18
TGTGCCAGTAGTCTAATCCAAACTAGCGGGAGGACCTACAATGAGCAGTTCTTC
CASSLIQTSGRTYNEQFF
>TRBJ2-2|TRBD1|TRBV9|16
TGTGCCAGCAGCGTAGTAGGACAGGGGGCGTCCGGGGAGCTGTTTTTT
CASSVVGQGASGELFF
>TRBJ2-6|.|TRBV28|14
TGTGCCAGCAGTTCAGGGCTCGAGACCAACGTCCTGACTTTC
CASSSGLETNVLTF
>TRBJ1-2|TRBD1|TRBV5-1|16
TGCGCCAGCAGCTCCCGCCCGGACAGGGCGCACTATGGCTACACCTTC
CASSSRPDRAHYGYTF
>TRBJ2-3|.|TRBV7-2|15
TGTGCCAGCAGACAAAGGTGGATGCGGACAGATACGCAGTATTTT
CASRQRWMRTDTQYF
>TRBJ2-7|TRBD1|TRBV10-3|16
TGTGCCGCCAGGGGGACAGGGGGCGGGAGTATCTACGAGCAGTACTTC
CAARGTGGGSIYEQYF
>TRBJ2-2|TRBD2|TRBV10-3|17
TGTGCCATCAGTGGGGCTCAGGGAGGGCCGAACACCGGGGAGCTGTTTTTT
CAISGAQGGPNTGELFF
>TRBJ2-7|.|TRBV5-1|16
TGCGCCAGCAGCTTCTTAACTGGTCGGCTGACGGGCGAGCAGTACTTC
CASSFLTGRLTGEQYF
>TRBJ1-5|.|TRBV5-6|15
TGTGCCAGCAGCTTGGCGGGGGATAGCAATCAGCCCCAGCATTTT
CASSLAGDSNQPQHF
>TRBJ2-7|TRBD2|TRBV4-2|14
TGTGCCAGCAGCCTGGAGCGGGAGACCTACGAGCAGTACTTC
CASSLERETYEQYF
>TRBJ1-1|TRBD1|TRBV5-1|16
TGCGCCAGCAGCTTGGCAGGGGGCGCCTGGGACACTGAAGCTTTCTTT
CASSLAGGAWDTEAFF
>TRBJ2-3|TRBD2|TRBV9|16
TGTGCCAGCAGTTTTACTGCTGCGGGAGGGGGAGATACGCAGTATTTT
CASSFTAAGGGDTQYF
>TRBJ2-1|TRBD2|TRBV4-3|16
TGCGCCAGCAGCATCGGCGGGGGGAGAGTTTACAATGAGCAGTTCTTC
CASSIGGGRVYNEQFF